This TCR beta chain is drawn from a study of blood T cell repertoires in COVID-19. In the authors' workflow: Nucleated cell number was recorded as an estimate derived from reference gene primer amplification. Profiling relied on immunoSEQ multiplex PCR, and the TCRdb table lists in-frame clones only, not all of them. That table gives V, J and clone size, and the DNA gave D and trimming. The sample comprises fewer than 350,000 clones, roughly 85% of which are singletons, and roughly 2.5% rests with the top ten. Unmatched junction bases numbered 16, after V lost 0 bases and J lost 4 bases. The CDR3 totals 20 residues. The germline gives CDR1 LGHNA, CDR2 YSLEER.

Sequenced input: PBMCs or T cells enriched from blood (not recorded which). The source of this sequence is a woman between 45 and 60 years old who had recovered from COVID-19. The chain is built from TRBV4-3 and TRBJ1-3; 9 nucleotides match TRBD1. The DNA of the CDR3 is TGCGCCAGCAGCCAAGAACTGAGGACAGGGGCTACTCCTCTCGGAAACACCATATATTTT. It encodes CASSQELRTGATPLGNTIYF.